What follows describes a single T cell receptor beta chain. Allocation to cohorts depended on clinical history reported by the participants. Assay: immunoSEQ multiplex PCR; the TCRdb copy retains only in-frame clones and omits some. This sample yields a few hundred thousand clones, of which around 86% are seen a single time; less than 2% belongs to the top ten. These data come from a study of blood T cell repertoires in COVID-19. V was pared by 5 bases and J by 4 bases, with 6 bases of the junction left unmatched. Per germline, CDR1 MGHRA and CDR2 YSYEKL. The CDR3 has 15 residues. The chain couples TRBV4-1 to TRBJ1-4, with 8 bases aligning to TRBD1. This clonotype originated in a middle-aged man who had recovered from COVID-19. The sequenced material came from PBMCs or T cells enriched from blood (not recorded which). This CDR3 reads CASSTRQGSNEKLFF. CDR3 bases: TGCGCCAGCAGCACCCGACAGGGGAGTAATGAAAAACTGTTTTTT.